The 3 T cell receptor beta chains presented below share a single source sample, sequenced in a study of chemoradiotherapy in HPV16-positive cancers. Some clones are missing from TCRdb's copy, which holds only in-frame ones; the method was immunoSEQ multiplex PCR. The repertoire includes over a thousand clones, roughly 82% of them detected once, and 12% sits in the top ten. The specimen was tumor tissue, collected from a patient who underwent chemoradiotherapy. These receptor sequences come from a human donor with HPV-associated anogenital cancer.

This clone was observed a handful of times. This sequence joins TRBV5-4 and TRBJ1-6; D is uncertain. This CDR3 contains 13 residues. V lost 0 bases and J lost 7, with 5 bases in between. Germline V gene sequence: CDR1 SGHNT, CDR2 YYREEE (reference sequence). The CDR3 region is CASSLDGNSPLHF. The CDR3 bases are TGTGCCAGCAGCTTGGATGGGAATTCACCCCTCCACTTT.

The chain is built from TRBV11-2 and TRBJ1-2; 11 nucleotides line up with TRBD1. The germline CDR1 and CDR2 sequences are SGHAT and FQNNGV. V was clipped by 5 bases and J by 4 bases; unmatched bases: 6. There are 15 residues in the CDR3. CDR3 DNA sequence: TGTGCCAGCAGCCCTGGACAGGGGGCCGGCTATGGCTACACCTTC. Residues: CASSPGQGAGYGYTF.

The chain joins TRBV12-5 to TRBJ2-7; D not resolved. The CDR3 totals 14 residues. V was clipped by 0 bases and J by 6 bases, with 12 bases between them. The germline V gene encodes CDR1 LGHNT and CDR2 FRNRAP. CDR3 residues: CASGLVRSGSEQYF. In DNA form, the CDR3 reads TGTGCTAGTGGTTTGGTACGGTCCGGCTCCGAGCAGTACTTC. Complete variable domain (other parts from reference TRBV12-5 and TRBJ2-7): DARVTQTPRHKVTEMGQEVTMRCQPILGHNTVFWYRQTMMQGLELLAYFRNRAPLDDSGMPKDRFSAEMPDATLATLKIQPSEPRDSAVYFCASGLVRSGSEQYFGPGTRLTVT.